This T cell receptor (beta chain) is from a study of blood T cell repertoires in COVID-19. About the study: Material from acute and convalescent COVID-19 was sourced from the United States, Italy and Spain.

From germline, CDR1 is SGHTA and CDR2 FQGNSA. The J segment lost 7 bases and the V segment lost 0 bases, leaving 4 bases of the junction unmatched. The CDR3 covers 16 residues. There are a few counts of this clone. The method was immunoSEQ multiplex PCR; TCRdb's version includes in-frame clones alone and lacks a portion of them. The table includes about 140,000 clones, 80% detected once. Sequencing input: peripheral blood. The chain uses TRBV7-2 and TRBJ2-3; 13 bases line up with TRBD2. The TCR sequence derives from a man in his 70s who had recovered from COVID-19. The CDR3 loop is CASSLAGTSGMNTQYF. CDR3 nucleotide sequence: TGTGCCAGCAGCTTAGCGGGGACTAGCGGGATGAATACGCAGTATTTT. Full variable domain (rest looked up from reference TRBV7-2 and TRBJ2-3): GAGVSQSPSNKVTEKGKDVELRCDPISGHTALYWYRQSLGQGLEFLIYFQGNSAPDKSGLPSDRFSAERTGGSVSTLTIQRTQQEDSAVYLCASSLAGTSGMNTQYFGPGTRLTVL.